This T cell receptor (beta chain) was recovered during a study of T-cell reconstitution after alpha-beta-depleted transplantation in children. Whole-study results and caveats: It was reported that alpha-beta T cells came from several hundred expanded graft clones (about two months after transplant). Most T-cell counts and diversity one year after the transplant came from T cells that were newly produced. Surviving recipient cells, namely T cells and thymic progenitors, were the source of high day-60 TCRbeta diversity in some patients.

Unmatched junction bases numbered 8, after V lost 7 bases and J lost 5 bases. The length of the CDR3 is 14 residues. Germline values: CDR1 MRHNA, CDR2 SNTAGT. As it was prepared, the TCRbeta library received unique molecular identifiers. TCRdb independently ran MiXCR on the PCR reads; one entry per CDR3 protein. Here the sample spans about 420,000 distinct CDR3 sequences, roughly 15% being singletons. In regard to this clonotype: Its specificity is unknown.

The TCR sequence derives from a boy in the first two years of life who had a stem cell transplant for Wiskott-Aldrich syndrome, so the T cells may come from the graft donor. This sample comprised PBMCs, mostly from graft donor cells, obtained 360 days after TCRalphabeta/CD19-depleted stem cell transplant. The chain joins TRBV6-4 to TRBJ2-1; the match to TRBD1 covers 7 bases. This chain's CDR3 is CASKQGIYDNEQFF. For the CDR3, the DNA is TGTGCCAGCAAACAGGGGATTTATGACAATGAGCAGTTCTTC.